This TCR beta chain originates from a study of T cell responses to AZD1222 COVID-19 vaccine. Turning to the study itself: Second-dose recipients at about 4 or about 12 weeks were treated as one pooled group. Study outcomes and limitations: Most donors were white British, females outnumbered males, and clonal diversity was possibly underestimated. Reportedly, nearly half of unique spike TCRs recognized epitopes outside B.1.351/B.1.1.7 mutations.

The data were produced by immunoSEQ multiplex PCR, yet TCRdb's version contains in-frame clones alone and is incomplete. The sample has about 120,000 clones, under 85% seen once. About this clone itself: Its antigen remains unidentified.

The CDR3 is 17 amino acids. V gave up 5 bases and J gave up 5 bases; unmatched junction bases: 16. From germline, CDR1 is SEHNR and CDR2 FQNEAQ (reference sequence). The sequence was obtained from an adult in good health. The chain joins TRBV7-9 to TRBJ2-5, with 8 bases fitting TRBD2. The specimen comprised peripheral blood, sampled on day 0 of AZD1222 vaccination. The CDR3 DNA reads as TGTGCCAGCAGCCCTAAACCGGGACTAGGGAGTGGGGAGACCCAGTACTTC. It encodes CASSPKPGLGSGETQYF.